This T cell receptor beta chain was captured in a study of metastatic and nonmetastatic thyroid tumors. TCRdb reprocessed the PCR reads via MiXCR. The data hold about 15,000 clones, with around a third observed a single time. V gave up 10 bases and J gave up 2 bases; unmatched junction bases: 7. The CDR3 sequence is 14 residues long. Germline CDR1 and CDR2: SNHLY and FYNNEI. Patients underwent thyroid surgery, and none had received any treatment before it. This clone was counted at least ten times. This chain links TRBV2 with TRBJ2-3, with 9 bases identical to TRBD2. The sequenced sample was tumor tissue. The source is a female donor with papillary thyroid cancer or a benign thyroid nodule (not recorded which). Some clones in this sample may be carry-over from other donors' samples. CDR3 residues: CATRKREDTDTQYF. The CDR3 coding sequence is TGTGCCACGAGAAAGCGGGAGGACACAGATACGCAGTATTTT.